This section outlines one T cell receptor (beta chain) sequence together with its context. The CDR3 is 17 amino acids. Germline V gives CDR1 SGHTA, CDR2 FQGNSA. V lost 1 base, J lost 6 bases, and 11 bases stayed unmatched. TCRdb fed the 5' RACE reads into MiXCR, producing one record per CDR3 protein. Seen here are 50,000 to 80,000 distinct CDR3 sequences, about 20% observed once, and the top ten hold about 3%. This rearrangement joins TRBV7-2 to TRBJ2-3, with TRBD2 matching over 9 bases. Sequenced sample: memory CD4+ T cells sorted from a lymph node. The subset here: memory CD4+ T cells, CD4+CD45RO+CD25-. The clonotype was recovered from a female donor with breast cancer. The CDR3 loop reads CASSLEWWREGADTQYF. The CDR3 region has the DNA TGTGCCAGCAGCTTAGAGTGGTGGCGGGAGGGGGCGGATACGCAGTATTTT.